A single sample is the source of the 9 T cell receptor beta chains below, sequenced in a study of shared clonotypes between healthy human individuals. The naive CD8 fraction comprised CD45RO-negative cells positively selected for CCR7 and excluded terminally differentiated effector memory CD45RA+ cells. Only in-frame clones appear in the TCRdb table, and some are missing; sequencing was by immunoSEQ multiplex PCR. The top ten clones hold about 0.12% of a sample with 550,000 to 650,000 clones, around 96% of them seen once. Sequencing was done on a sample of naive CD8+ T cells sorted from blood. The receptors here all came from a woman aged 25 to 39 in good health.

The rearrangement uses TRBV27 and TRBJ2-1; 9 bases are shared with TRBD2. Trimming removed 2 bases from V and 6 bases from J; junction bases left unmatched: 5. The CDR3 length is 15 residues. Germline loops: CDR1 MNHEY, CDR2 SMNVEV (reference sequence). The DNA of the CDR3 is TGTGCCAGCAGTTTACTCGTTAGCGGGAGCAATGAGCAGTTCTTC. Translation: CASSLLVSGSNEQFF.

CDR3 loop: CASSKHEQYF. In DNA, the CDR3 is TGCGCCAGCAGTAAGCACGAGCAGTACTTC. The chain recombines TRBV5-1 with TRBJ2-5; no reliable D call. The tail of the sequence fits TRBJ2-7 better, so the J call may be wrong. Germline CDR1 reads SGHRS; CDR2 reads YFSETQ. This CDR3 has 10 amino acids.

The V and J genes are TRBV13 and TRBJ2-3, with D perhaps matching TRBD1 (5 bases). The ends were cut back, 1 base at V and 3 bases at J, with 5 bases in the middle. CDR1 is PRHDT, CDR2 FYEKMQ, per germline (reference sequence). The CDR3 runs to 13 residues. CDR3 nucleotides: TGTGCCAGCAGCTTAGAGGGGACAGATACGCAGTATTTT. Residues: CASSLEGTDTQYF.

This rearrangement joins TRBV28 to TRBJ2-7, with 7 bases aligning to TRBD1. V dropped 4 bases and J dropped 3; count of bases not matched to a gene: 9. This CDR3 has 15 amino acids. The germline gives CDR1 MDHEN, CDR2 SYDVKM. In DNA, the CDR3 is TGTGCCAGCAGTTGGGCCCGACAGGGAATCTACGAGCAGTACTTC. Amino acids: CASSWARQGIYEQYF. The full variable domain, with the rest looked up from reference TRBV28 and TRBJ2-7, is DVKVTQSSRYLVKRTGEKVFLECVQDMDHENMFWYRQDPGLGLRLIYFSYDVKMKEKGDIPEGYSVSREKKERFSLILESASTNQTSMYLCASSWARQGIYEQYFGPGTRLTVT.

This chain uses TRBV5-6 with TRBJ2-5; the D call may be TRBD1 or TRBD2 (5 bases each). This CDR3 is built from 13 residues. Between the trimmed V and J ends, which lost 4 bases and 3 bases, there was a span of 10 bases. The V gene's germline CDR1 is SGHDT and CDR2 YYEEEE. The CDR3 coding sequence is TGTGCCAGCAGCCCCTGGGGGAAAGAGACCCAGTACTTC. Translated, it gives CASSPWGKETQYF.

This CDR3 is CASSEAAALGNTEAFF. In DNA form, the CDR3 reads TGTGCCAGCAGTGAAGCAGCTGCGTTGGGAAACACTGAAGCTTTCTTT. The gene calls are TRBV6-1 and TRBJ1-1; D gene unclear. Germline CDR1 reads MNHNS; CDR2 reads SASEGT. The CDR3 totals 16 residues. V shed 0 bases and J shed 2 bases, with 13 bases lying between them.

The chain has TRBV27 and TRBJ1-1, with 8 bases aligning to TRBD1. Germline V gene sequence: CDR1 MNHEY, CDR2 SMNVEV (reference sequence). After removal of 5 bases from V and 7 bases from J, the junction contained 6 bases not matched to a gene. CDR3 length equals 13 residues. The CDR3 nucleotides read TGTGCCAGCAGTGACAGGGGATACGGTGAAGCTTTCTTT. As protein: CASSDRGYGEAFF.

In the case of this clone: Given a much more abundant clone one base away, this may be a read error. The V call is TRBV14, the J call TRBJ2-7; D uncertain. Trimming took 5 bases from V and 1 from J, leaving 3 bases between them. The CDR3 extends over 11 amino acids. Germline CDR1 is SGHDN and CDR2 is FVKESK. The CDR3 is CASSSSYEQYF. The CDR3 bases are TGTGCCAGCAGCTCATCCTACGAGCAGTACTTC.

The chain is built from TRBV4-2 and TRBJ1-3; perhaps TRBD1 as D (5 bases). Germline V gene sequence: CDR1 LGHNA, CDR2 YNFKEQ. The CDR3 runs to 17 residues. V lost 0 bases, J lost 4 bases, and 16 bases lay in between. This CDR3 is CASSQDGEGPSGNTIYF. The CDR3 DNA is TGTGCCAGCAGCCAAGATGGGGAGGGACCGTCCGGAAACACCATATATTTT.